The 5 T cell receptor beta chains below were found in one sample sequenced in a study of T cell changes during pregnancy in multiple sclerosis. Some clones are missing from TCRdb's copy, which holds only in-frame ones; the method was immunoSEQ multiplex PCR. Among around 50,000 clones listed, roughly 92% were seen once. The sample consisted of CD4+ T cells from peripheral blood mononuclear cells, taken in the third trimester of pregnancy. The receptors originated from a female donor with multiple sclerosis, enrolled in a pregnancy study.

The rearrangement uses TRBV15 and TRBJ2-1, with 8 bases identical to TRBD2. This CDR3 contains 24 residues. The V and J ends lost 4 bases and 4 bases, in that order; junction bases with no gene match: 33. Germline-derived CDR1 and CDR2 are LNHNV and YYDKDF (reference sequence). Here the CDR3 reads CATSMTPGKGASGPSTSGYNEQFF. In DNA form, the CDR3 reads TGTGCCACCAGCATGACACCGGGGAAGGGTGCTAGCGGGCCTTCTACGTCTGGGTACAATGAGCAGTTCTTC.

CDR3 DNA sequence: TGTGCCACCACCTTGGACCAGCGGGCCACCGGGGAGCTGTTTTTT. This sequence encodes CATTLDQRATGELFF. This chain connects TRBV15 to TRBJ2-2; perhaps TRBD2 as D (6 bases). Between the trimmed V and J ends, which lost 7 bases and 4 bases, there was a span of 16 bases. Germline values: CDR1 LNHNV, CDR2 YYDKDF (reference sequence). The CDR3 is 15 amino acids.

V and J are TRBV6-6 and TRBJ1-1; D might be TRBD1 (5 bases). The CDR3 has 13 amino acids. V lost 7 bases and J lost 5, with 14 bases in between. Germline CDR1 and CDR2: MNHNY and SVGAGI (reference sequence). The CDR3 spells CASITGANTEAFF. CDR3 DNA: TGTGCCAGCATTACAGGCGCGAATACTGAAGCTTTCTTT.

The CDR3 region has the DNA TGTGCCAGTAGTATATCTACAGACTCTGGAAACACCATATATTTT. Amino acid sequence: CASSISTDSGNTIYF. The gene calls are TRBV19 and TRBJ1-3; D is undetermined. Germline CDR1 is LNHDA and CDR2 is SQIVND (reference sequence). The CDR3 contains 15 residues. Trimming shortened V by 2 bases and J by 0 bases, and 8 bases separated the two germline ends.

The chain is built from TRBV5-1 and TRBJ2-3; D perhaps matches TRBD1 (7 bases). CDR1 SGHRS and CDR2 YFSETQ come from the germline V gene. V dropped 4 bases and J dropped 4 bases, with 19 bases sitting between them. CDR3 length: 16 amino acids. The CDR3 loop reads CASSGGDRVGADTQYF. The CDR3 DNA is TGCGCCAGCAGCGGCGGGGACAGAGTAGGCGCAGATACGCAGTATTTT.